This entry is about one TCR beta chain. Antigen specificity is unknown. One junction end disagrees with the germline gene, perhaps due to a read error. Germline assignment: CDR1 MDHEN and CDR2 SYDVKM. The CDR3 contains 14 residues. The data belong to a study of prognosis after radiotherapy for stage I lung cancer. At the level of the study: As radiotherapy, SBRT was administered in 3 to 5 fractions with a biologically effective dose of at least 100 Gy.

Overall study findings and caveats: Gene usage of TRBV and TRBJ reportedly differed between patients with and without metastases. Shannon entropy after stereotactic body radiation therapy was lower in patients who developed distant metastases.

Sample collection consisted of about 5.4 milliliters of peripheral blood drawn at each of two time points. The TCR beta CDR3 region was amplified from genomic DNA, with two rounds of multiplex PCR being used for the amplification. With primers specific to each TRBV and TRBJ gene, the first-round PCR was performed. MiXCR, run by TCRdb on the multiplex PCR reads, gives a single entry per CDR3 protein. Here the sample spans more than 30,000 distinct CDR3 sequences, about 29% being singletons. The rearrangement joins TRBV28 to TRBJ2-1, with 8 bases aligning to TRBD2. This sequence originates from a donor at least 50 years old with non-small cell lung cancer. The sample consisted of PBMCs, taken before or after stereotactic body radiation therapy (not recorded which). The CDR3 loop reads CASSYSGAYNEQFF. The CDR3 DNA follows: TGCGCCAGCAGTTATAGCGGGGCGTACAATGAGCAGTTCTTC.